This note documents a single T cell receptor beta chain sequence. As handled by the study authors: Estimation of nucleated cell counts relied on the amplification of reference gene primers. Sequencing used immunoSEQ multiplex PCR; TCRdb keeps in-frame clones, though not all of them. That table supplies the V and J calls and clone size; D and trimming were determined from the DNA. Found here are roughly 30,000 clones, more than 80% of them singletons; the top ten hold 2.7%. Germline loops: CDR1 SGHNT, CDR2 YENEEA. Trimming removed 5 bases from V and 5 bases from J; junction bases left unmatched: 6. The CDR3 is 14 amino acids. These data belong to a study of blood T cell repertoires in COVID-19. About the study: Some COVID-19 samples were acute and others convalescent; all came from the United States, Italy and Spain. Sample material is recorded as cDNA or gDNA derived from T cells, B-cell-depleted T cells, or PBMCs.

V is TRBV11-3 and J is TRBJ2-7, with 10 bases fitting TRBD1. This clonotype was obtained from a human donor in a cohort sampled during active COVID-19. The sequencing input was peripheral blood. The CDR3 sequence: CASSARDRGDEQYF. The CDR3 region has the DNA TGTGCCAGCAGCGCCCGGGACAGGGGTGACGAGCAGTACTTC.